The rows below give T cell receptor beta chains drawn from one sample of a study of control samples from healthy donors and cancer patients. TCRdb keeps only in-frame clones here, not all; method: immunoSEQ multiplex PCR. Of some 140,000 clones detected, 85% to 95% appear once; the ten largest clones hold more than 13%. Sequenced input: PBMCs. These receptors were taken from a man in his 60s with colorectal cancer. The CDR3 runs from the conserved cysteine through the conserved F or W. The D gene is left open where the match is weak. The listing skips clone size in some rows; elsewhere it reads once, few, many or a size class.

V	size	J	D	CDR3	DNA
TRBV9	.	TRBJ2-3	.	CASSRAPIDSDTQYF	TGTGCCAGCAGCCGGGCGCCAATCGATTCAGATACGCAGTATTTT
TRBV5-4	.	TRBJ2-2	.	CASSLQGSGELFF	TGTGCCAGCAGCTTGCAGGGAAGTGGGGAGCTGTTTTTT
TRBV25-1	.	TRBJ1-6	.	CASSDMGSSYNSPLHF	TGTGCCAGCAGTGATATGGGGAGCTCCTATAATTCACCCCTCCACTTT
TRBV5-8	.	TRBJ1-5	.	CASSWGRQPQHF	TGTGCCAGCAGCTGGGGGAGACAGCCCCAGCATTTT
TRBV5-1	.	TRBJ1-1	.	CASSLSQPTEAFF	TGCGCCAGCAGCTTGTCCCAACCAACTGAAGCTTTCTTT
TRBV4-1	once	TRBJ2-7	TRBD2	CASSPISGGASEQYF	TGCGCCAGCAGCCCGATTAGCGGGGGGGCGAGTGAGCAGTACTTC
TRBV5-1	.	TRBJ2-3	.	CASSNYEPTGLLRRPDTQYF	TGCGCCAGCAGCAACTACGAACCCACGGGGCTCTTAAGGAGACCAGATACGCAGTATTTT
TRBV6-5	.	TRBJ2-3	TRBD2	CASLRGGATDTQYF	TGTGCCAGTCTACGGGGGGGGGCCACAGATACGCAGTATTTT
TRBV7-8	.	TRBJ2-3	TRBD1	CASSSSTGEFPDTQYF	TGTGCCAGCAGCTCTTCGACAGGGGAGTTCCCAGATACGCAGTATTTT
TRBV19	.	TRBJ2-7	.	CASSIAGSSYEQYF	TGTGCCAGTAGTATCGCGGGCAGCTCCTACGAGCAGTACTTC
TRBV19	.	TRBJ1-6	TRBD1	CASSNLRGQGRNSPLHF	TGTGCCAGTAGTAACCTACGCGGACAGGGGCGAAATTCACCCCTCCACTTT
TRBV27	.	TRBJ1-1	.	CASTGARAEAFF	TGTGCCAGCACGGGGGCTAGGGCTGAAGCTTTCTTT
TRBV12-3/TRBV12-4	.	TRBJ1-2	TRBD1	CASSLSRGYGYTF	TGTGCCAGCAGCCTCTCCAGGGGGTATGGCTACACCTTC
TRBV5-6	.	TRBJ1-2	.	CASSLRGTKNYGYTF	TGTGCCAGCAGCTTGAGGGGGACAAAGAACTATGGCTACACCTTC
TRBV7-2	.	TRBJ2-4	TRBD1	CASSYWTGGANGIQYF	TGTGCCAGCAGCTACTGGACAGGGGGCGCAAACGGCATTCAGTACTTC
TRBV7-9	.	TRBJ2-3	TRBD2	CASSLVSGRYTDTQYF	TGTGCCAGCAGCTTAGTTAGCGGGAGATACACAGATACGCAGTATTTT
TRBV6-1	.	TRBJ2-4	.	CASSEVVEALLAKNIQYF	TGTGCCAGCAGTGAAGTGGTCGAGGCCTTGTTAGCCAAAAACATTCAGTACTTC
TRBV7-9	.	TRBJ2-7	TRBD2	CASSLTASGSYEQYF	TGTGCCAGCAGCTTAACGGCTAGCGGGTCGTACGAGCAGTACTTC